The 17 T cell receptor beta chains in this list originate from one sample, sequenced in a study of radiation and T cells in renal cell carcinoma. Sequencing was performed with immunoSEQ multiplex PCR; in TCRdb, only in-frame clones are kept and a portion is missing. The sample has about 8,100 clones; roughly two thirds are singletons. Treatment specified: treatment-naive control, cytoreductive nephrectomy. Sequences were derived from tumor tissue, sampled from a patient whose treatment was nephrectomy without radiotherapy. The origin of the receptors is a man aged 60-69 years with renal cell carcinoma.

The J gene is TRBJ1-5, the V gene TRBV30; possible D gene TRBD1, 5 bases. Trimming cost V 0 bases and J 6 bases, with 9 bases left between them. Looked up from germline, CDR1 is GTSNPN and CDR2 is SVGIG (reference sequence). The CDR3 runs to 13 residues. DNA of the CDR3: TGTGCCTGGAGTGTACTCGGGGCTCAGCCCCAGCATTTT. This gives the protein CAWSVLGAQPQHF.

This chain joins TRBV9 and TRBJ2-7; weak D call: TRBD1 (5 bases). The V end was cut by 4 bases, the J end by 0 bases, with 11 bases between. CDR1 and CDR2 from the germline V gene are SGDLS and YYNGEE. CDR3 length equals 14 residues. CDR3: CASSPRQNSYEQYF. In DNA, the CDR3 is TGTGCCAGCAGCCCTCGACAGAACTCCTACGAGCAGTACTTC.

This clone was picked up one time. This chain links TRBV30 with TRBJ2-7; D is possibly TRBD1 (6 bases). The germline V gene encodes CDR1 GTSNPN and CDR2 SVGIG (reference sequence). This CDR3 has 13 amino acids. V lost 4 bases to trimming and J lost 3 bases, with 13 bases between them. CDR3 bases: TGTGCCTGGACTCTGGGGGCGGGCTACGAGCAGTACTTC. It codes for CAWTLGAGYEQYF.

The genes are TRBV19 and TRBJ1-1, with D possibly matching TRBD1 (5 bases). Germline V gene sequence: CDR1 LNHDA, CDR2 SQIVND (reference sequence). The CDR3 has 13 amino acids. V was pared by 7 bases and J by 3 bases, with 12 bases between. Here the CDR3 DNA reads TGTGCCAGTACACCTGACAGCTACACTGAAGCTTTCTTT. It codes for CASTPDSYTEAFF.

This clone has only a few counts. CDR3 sequence (DNA): TGTGCCAGCTCACGACGGGAAAGGCCCCAGCATTTT. Translated: CASSRRERPQHF. V and J are TRBV18 and TRBJ1-5; unclear D gene. Between the trimmed V and J ends, which lost 4 bases and 9 bases, there was a span of 10 bases. The germline V gene encodes CDR1 KGHSH and CDR2 LQKENI. CDR3 size: 12 residues.

The CDR3 bases are TGTGCCAGCAGCCCCGGGGAGCGGGTGTACCAAGAGACCCAGTACTTC. Residues: CASSPGERVYQETQYF. The chain combines TRBV11-3 with TRBJ2-5; a possible D gene is TRBD2 (6 bases). The CDR3 covers 16 residues. In germline, CDR1 is SGHNT, CDR2 YENEEA. V was cut by 5 bases and J by 0 bases, with 16 bases left in between.

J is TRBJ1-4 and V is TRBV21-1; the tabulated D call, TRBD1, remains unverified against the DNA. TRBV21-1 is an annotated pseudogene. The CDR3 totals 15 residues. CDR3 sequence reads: CASSGQGHPGEKLFF. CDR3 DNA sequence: TGTGCCAGCAGCGGACAGGGCCATCCGGGTGAAAAACTGTTTTTT.

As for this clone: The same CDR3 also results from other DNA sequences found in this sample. The CDR3 reads CASSGVRGAPPNSPLHF. CDR3 DNA sequence: TGTGCCAGCAGTGGGGTTAGGGGGGCTCCTCCCAATTCACCCCTCCACTTT. This chain uses TRBV6-1 with TRBJ1-6; a weak D match, TRBD1 (6 bases). The CDR3 contains 17 residues. The V end lost 4 bases, the J end lost 7 bases, and 20 bases lay between the germline ends. Germline CDR1 and CDR2: MNHNS and SASEGT.

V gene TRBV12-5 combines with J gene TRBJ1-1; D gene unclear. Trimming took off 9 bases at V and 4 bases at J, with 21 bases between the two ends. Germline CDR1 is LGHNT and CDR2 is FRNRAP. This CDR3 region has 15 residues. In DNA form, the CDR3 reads TGTGCTAGCCCACGGGATTTCGGCGTGGGCACTGAAGCTTTCTTT. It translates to CASPRDFGVGTEAFF. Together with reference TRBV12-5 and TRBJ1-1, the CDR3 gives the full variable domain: DARVTQTPRHKVTEMGQEVTMRCQPILGHNTVFWYRQTMMQGLELLAYFRNRAPLDDSGMPKDRFSAEMPDATLATLKIQPSEPRDSAVYFCASPRDFGVGTEAFFGQGTRLTVV.

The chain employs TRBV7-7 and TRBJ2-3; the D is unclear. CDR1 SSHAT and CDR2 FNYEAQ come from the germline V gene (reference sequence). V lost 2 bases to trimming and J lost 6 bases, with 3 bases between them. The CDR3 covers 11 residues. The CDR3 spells CASSLWDTQYF. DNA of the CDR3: TGTGCCAGCAGCTTATGGGATACGCAGTATTTT.

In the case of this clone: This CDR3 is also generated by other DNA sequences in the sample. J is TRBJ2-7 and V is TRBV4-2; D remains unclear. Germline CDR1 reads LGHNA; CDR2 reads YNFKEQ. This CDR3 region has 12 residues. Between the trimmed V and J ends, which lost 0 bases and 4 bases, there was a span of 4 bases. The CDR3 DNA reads TGTGCCAGCAGCCAAGACAGTTACGAGCAGTACTTC. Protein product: CASSQDSYEQYF.

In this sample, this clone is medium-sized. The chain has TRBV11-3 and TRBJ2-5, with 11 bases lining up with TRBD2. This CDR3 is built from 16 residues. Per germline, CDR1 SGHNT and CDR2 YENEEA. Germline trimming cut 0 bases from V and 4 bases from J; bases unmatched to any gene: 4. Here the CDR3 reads CASSLDSGGALETQYF. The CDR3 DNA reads TGTGCCAGCAGCTTAGATAGCGGGGGGGCCTTAGAGACCCAGTACTTC.

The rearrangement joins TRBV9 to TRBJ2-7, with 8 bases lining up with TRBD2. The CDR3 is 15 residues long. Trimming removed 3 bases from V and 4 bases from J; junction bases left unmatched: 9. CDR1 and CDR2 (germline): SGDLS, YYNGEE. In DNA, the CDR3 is TGTGCCAGCAGCGCCGGGGGGGAACTCGGGTACGAGCAGTACTTC. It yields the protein CASSAGGELGYEQYF.

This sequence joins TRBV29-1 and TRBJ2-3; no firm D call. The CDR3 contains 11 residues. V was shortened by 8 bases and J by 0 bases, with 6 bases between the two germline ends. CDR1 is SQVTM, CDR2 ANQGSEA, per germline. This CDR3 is CSTTSTDTQYF. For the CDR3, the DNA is TGCAGCACAACTAGCACAGATACGCAGTATTTT.

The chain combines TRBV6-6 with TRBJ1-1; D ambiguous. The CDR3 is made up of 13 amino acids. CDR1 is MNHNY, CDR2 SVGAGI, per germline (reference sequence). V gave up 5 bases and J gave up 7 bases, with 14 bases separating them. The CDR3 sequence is CASSPRAGDEAFF. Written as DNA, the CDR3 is TGTGCCAGCAGTCCCCGTGCGGGCGATGAAGCTTTCTTT.

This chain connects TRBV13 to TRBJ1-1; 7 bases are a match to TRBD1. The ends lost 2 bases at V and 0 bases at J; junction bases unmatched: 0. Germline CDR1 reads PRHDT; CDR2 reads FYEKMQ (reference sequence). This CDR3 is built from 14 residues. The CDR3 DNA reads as TGTGCCAGCAGCTTAAGGGGGCTGAACACTGAAGCTTTCTTT. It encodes CASSLRGLNTEAFF. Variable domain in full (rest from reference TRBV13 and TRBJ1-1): AAGVIQSPRHLIKEKRETATLKCYPIPRHDTVYWYQQGPGQDPQFLISFYEKMQSDKGSIPDRFSAQQFSDYHSELNMSSLELGDSALYFCASSLRGLNTEAFFGQGTRLTVV.

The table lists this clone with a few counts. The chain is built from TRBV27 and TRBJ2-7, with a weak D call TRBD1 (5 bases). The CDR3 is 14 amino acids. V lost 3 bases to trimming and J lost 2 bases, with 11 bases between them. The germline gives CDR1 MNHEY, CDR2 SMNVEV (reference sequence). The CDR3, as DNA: TGTGCCAGCAGTTTCGCACAGGCCACCTACGAGCAGTACTTC. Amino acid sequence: CASSFAQATYEQYF.